The 26 T cell receptor beta chains listed next were all sequenced from one sample in a study of cytomegalovirus exposure and HLA in healthy donors. Vbeta (60) and Jbeta (13) primers were used in the PCR. The table came from immunoSEQ multiplex PCR; TCRdb's copy has only in-frame clones and leaves some out. The table has approximately 92,000 clones, 81% seen once. The sequenced sample was PBMCs. The receptor source for this set is a woman in her 70s in good health and CMV-seropositive.

V usage is TRBV6-1 and J usage is TRBJ1-2; no definite D call. Trimming stripped 6 bases from V and 5 bases from J, with 16 bases between. The germline V gene has CDR1 MNHNS and CDR2 SASEGT. The length of the CDR3 is 14 residues. CDR3 sequence: CASSLQGREYGYTF. The CDR3 DNA reads as TGTGCCAGCAGCCTTCAAGGGAGGGAATATGGCTACACCTTC.

This clone has a handful of counts. This rearrangement joins TRBV5-4 to TRBJ2-3, with TRBD2 matching over 7 bases. This CDR3 contains 17 residues. J was trimmed by 1 base and V by 0 bases; bases with no gene match: 8. CDR1 SGHNT and CDR2 YYREEE come from the germline V gene (reference sequence). CDR3 bases: TGTGCCAGCAGCTTGGAATCCAGCGGGATTCGCACAGATACGCAGTATTTT. Encoded protein: CASSLESSGIRTDTQYF.

The V and J genes are TRBV6-8 and TRBJ2-1; 13 bases line up with TRBD2. The CDR3 has 17 residues. Germline CDR1 reads MNHGY; CDR2 reads SAAAGT. The V segment lost 4 bases and the J segment 5 bases; nucleotides outside the gene matches: 8. CDR3 nucleotide sequence: TGTGCCAGCAGTTCAGGACTAGCGGGAGCGCTAAACAATGAGCAGTTCTTC. This encodes CASSSGLAGALNNEQFF.

The rearrangement uses TRBV19 and TRBJ2-7, with D maybe TRBD1 (6 bases). Germline-derived CDR1 and CDR2 are LNHDA and SQIVND (reference sequence). Trimming cost V 3 bases and J 5 bases, with 14 bases left between them. The CDR3 runs to 14 residues. CDR3 region: CASSMFQGRNEQYF. Written as DNA, the CDR3 is TGTGCCAGTAGTATGTTCCAGGGGCGAAACGAGCAGTACTTC.

V and J are TRBV16 and TRBJ1-3; the match to TRBD1 covers 8 bases. Germline V gene lookup returns CDR1 KGHSY and CDR2 FQNENV. The trim removed 4 bases at V and 4 bases at J, leaving 6 bases unmatched. This CDR3 region has 15 residues. In DNA form, the CDR3 reads TGTGCCAGCAGCCGACGGACAGGGTCAGGAAACACCATATATTTT. Its translation: CASSRRTGSGNTIYF.

J is TRBJ2-5 and V is TRBV5-4; 12 nucleotides agree with TRBD2. Germline CDR1 reads SGHNT; CDR2 reads YYREEE (reference sequence). V lost 5 bases and J lost 5; bases outside the gene matches: 1. The CDR3 runs to 13 residues. CDR3 in amino acids: CASSTSGRETQYF. The DNA for the CDR3 is TGTGCCAGCAGTACTAGCGGGAGGGAGACCCAGTACTTC.

The chain links TRBV6-5 to TRBJ1-2; TRBD1 matches 9 bases. The germline V gene has CDR1 MNHEY and CDR2 SVGAGI. V lost 8 bases to trimming and J lost 7 bases; unmatched junction nucleotides: 14. This CDR3 region has 15 residues. CDR3 sequence: CASASVTGGAGGYTF. The DNA for the CDR3 is TGTGCCAGCGCTTCCGTTACAGGGGGCGCGGGTGGCTACACCTTC.

The chain employs TRBV9 and TRBJ1-1; 8 nucleotides align to TRBD1. Germline V CDR1 and CDR2: SGDLS, YYNGEE. V was pared by 0 bases and J by 4 bases, with 2 bases of the junction left unmatched. This CDR3 has 14 residues. The CDR3 DNA sequence: TGTGCCAGCAGCGTAGGAACAGGGGGCACTGAAGCTTTCTTT. Translation: CASSVGTGGTEAFF.

The rearrangement links TRBV12-5 to TRBJ2-7; 12 bases align to TRBD2. The germline gives CDR1 LGHNT, CDR2 FRNRAP. Unmatched junction bases numbered 2, after V lost 5 bases and J lost 0 bases. The CDR3 has 15 amino acids. The CDR3: CASGTTSGGSYEQYF. In DNA, the CDR3 is TGTGCTAGTGGTACGACTAGCGGGGGCTCCTACGAGCAGTACTTC.

This chain uses TRBV7-2 with TRBJ2-3; TRBD2 matches 8 bases. This CDR3 contains 16 residues. V shed 5 bases, J shed 3 bases, and the junction held 10 bases outside the gene matches. Germline CDR1 SGHTA, CDR2 FQGNSA. The CDR3 spells CASSLLGAGVTDTQYF. DNA for the CDR3: TGTGCCAGCAGCCTGCTTGGAGCGGGAGTTACAGATACGCAGTATTTT.

The chain combines TRBV19 with TRBJ2-5, with a weak D call TRBD1 (5 bases). With the DNA end fitting TRBJ2-7 better, the J assignment may be wrong. Germline CDR1 LNHDA, CDR2 SQIVND (reference sequence). The CDR3 totals 15 residues. CDR3 DNA sequence: TGTGCCAGTAGTATAACGGCTGGACAAGGCTACGAGCAGTACTTC. Residues: CASSITAGQGYEQYF.

This rearrangement joins TRBV7-9 to TRBJ1-3; unclear D gene. The CDR3 sequence is 14 residues long. Germline-derived CDR1 and CDR2 are SEHNR and FQNEAQ (reference sequence). The V and J ends lost 4 bases and 1 base respectively, with 8 bases between them. This chain's CDR3 is CASSSAGSGNTIYF. The CDR3, as DNA: TGTGCCAGCAGCTCGGCGGGATCTGGAAACACCATATATTTT.

The gene calls are TRBV7-9 and TRBJ2-5, with 7 positions matching TRBD1. The end of the DNA is better explained by TRBJ2-7, so the J call may be wrong. CDR1 is SEHNR, CDR2 FQNEAQ, per germline (reference sequence). CDR3 length equals 14 residues. Here the CDR3 reads CASSFDRATYEQYF. CDR3 DNA sequence: TGTGCCAGCAGCTTTGACAGGGCTACCTACGAGCAGTACTTC.

This clone turned up a few times. The chain employs TRBV28 and TRBJ1-4, with D possibly being TRBD1 (5 bases). The ends were cut back, 1 base at V and 7 bases at J, with 13 bases in the middle. Germline lookup yields CDR1 MDHEN and CDR2 SYDVKM. The CDR3 covers 15 residues. The CDR3 DNA reads as TGTGCCAGCAGTTTATCAGGGCAGGGTGGTGAAAAACTGTTTTTT. The encoded protein is CASSLSGQGGEKLFF.

V gene TRBV7-3 combines with J gene TRBJ2-1; 7 bases agree with TRBD2. This CDR3 comprises 13 residues. The germline CDR1 and CDR2 sequences are SGHTA and FQGTGA. Trimming removed 5 bases from V and 7 bases from J; junction bases left unmatched: 5. CDR3 nucleotide sequence: TGTGCCAGCAGCCCCACCGGGAGGAATGAGCAGTTCTTC. Amino acids: CASSPTGRNEQFF.

The CDR3 bases are TGTGCCAGTAACCCCAGAGGGACAGCCTACAATGAGCAGTTCTTC. Its protein is CASNPRGTAYNEQFF. The chain joins TRBV19 to TRBJ2-1; 7 positions match TRBD1. CDR1 and CDR2 from the germline V gene are LNHDA and SQIVND (reference sequence). V gave up 7 bases and J gave up 2 bases; unmatched junction bases: 8. The CDR3 covers 15 residues.

The gene calls are TRBV30 and TRBJ2-7; weak D call: TRBD1 (6 bases). In germline, CDR1 is GTSNPN, CDR2 SVGIG (reference sequence). V was shortened by 3 bases and J by 5 bases, with 14 bases between the two germline ends. The CDR3 covers 13 residues. CDR3 region: CAWSFRQANEQYF. As DNA, the CDR3 is TGTGCCTGGAGCTTCAGACAGGCCAACGAGCAGTACTTC. The entire variable domain, with the rest obtained from reference TRBV30 and TRBJ2-7, is as follows: SQTIHQWPATLVQPVGSPLSLECTVEGTSNPNLYWYRQAAGRGLQLLFYSVGIGQISSEVPQNLSASRPQDRQFILSSKKLLLSDSGFYLCAWSFRQANEQYFGPGTRLTVT.

A note on this clone: Relative to the germline gene, one junction end is altered; a read error may explain this. This sequence joins TRBV7-7 and TRBJ2-5; the D is unclear. CDR1 and CDR2 (germline): SSHAT, FNYEAQ (reference sequence). This CDR3 has 13 residues. CDR3 DNA: TGTGCTAGCAGCCGAGGAATGAAAGAGACCCAGTACTTC. Translation: CASSRGMKETQYF. The full variable domain, completed using reference TRBV7-7 and TRBJ2-5, is GAGVSQSPRYKVTKRGQDVTLRCDPISSHATLYWYQQALGQGPEFLTYFNYEAQPDKSGLPSDRFSAERPEGSISTLTIQRTEQRDSAMYRCASSRGMKETQYFGPGTRLLVL.

The chain is built from TRBV28 and TRBJ2-5; D is unclear. The V gene's germline CDR1 is MDHEN and CDR2 SYDVKM. The CDR3 length is 11 residues. V was cut by 5 bases and J by 11 bases, with 12 bases left in between. The CDR3 here is CASSTPRQQYF. CDR3 DNA sequence: TGTGCCAGCAGTACCCCCAGGCAGCAGTACTTC.

V is TRBV5-6 and J is TRBJ2-3; perhaps TRBD2 as D (6 bases). Trimming removed 3 bases from V and 6 bases from J, with 14 bases in between. CDR1 is SGHDT and CDR2 is YYEEEE in the germline V gene. This CDR3 has 14 amino acids. The CDR3 sequence: CASSSRRAEDTQYF. The CDR3 DNA follows: TGTGCCAGCAGCTCTCGGAGGGCGGAGGATACGCAGTATTTT.

This chain joins TRBV11-3 and TRBJ2-3; D may be TRBD1 (7 bases). Deletions cut 5 bases from V and 3 bases from J, with 21 bases between. Looked up from germline, CDR1 is SGHNT and CDR2 is YENEEA. The CDR3 is 17 residues long. CDR3 sequence (DNA): TGTGCCAGCAGCCGTCCCCTCCTCAGGGGGGCGACAGATACGCAGTATTTT. Amino acids: CASSRPLLRGATDTQYF.

This chain links TRBV2 with TRBJ2-1; 8 bases are a match to TRBD1. V lost 4 bases to trimming and J lost 9 bases; unmatched junction nucleotides: 5. The CDR3 is 13 residues long. Germline lookup yields CDR1 SNHLY and CDR2 FYNNEI. CDR3 in amino acids: CASSGQGSLEQFF. In nucleotides, the CDR3 is TGTGCCAGCAGTGGACAGGGGTCCCTTGAGCAGTTCTTC.

The chain has TRBV7-9 and TRBJ2-1, with 11 bases matching TRBD1. The trim removed 3 bases at V and 7 bases at J, leaving 8 bases unmatched. The germline CDR1 and CDR2 sequences are SEHNR and FQNEAQ (reference sequence). The CDR3 has 16 residues. The CDR3 here is CASSFGRGQGVNEQFF. Written as DNA, the CDR3 is TGTGCCAGCAGCTTTGGTCGGGGACAGGGGGTAAATGAGCAGTTCTTC.

V is TRBV7-2 and J is TRBJ2-5; 9 bases agree with TRBD2. J gave up 1 base and V 7 bases, and 7 bases lay outside the gene matches. Germline V gene data show CDR1 as SGHTA and CDR2 as FQGNSA. CDR3 length: 15 residues. The CDR3 DNA follows: TGTGCCAGCACCGAAGCGGGAGGAATCCAAGAGACCCAGTACTTC. Its protein is CASTEAGGIQETQYF.

This chain joins TRBV15 and TRBJ2-1; 8 bases fit TRBD1. Losses at the gene ends were 4 bases for V and 4 bases for J; bases not matched to a gene: 6. CDR1 is LNHNV and CDR2 is YYDKDF in the germline V gene (reference sequence). This CDR3 spans 15 amino acids. The CDR3 loop is CATSTQGAVYNEQFF. The CDR3 DNA sequence: TGTGCCACCAGCACCCAGGGGGCGGTGTACAATGAGCAGTTCTTC. The complete variable domain, with remaining parts taken from reference TRBV15 and TRBJ2-1, reads DAMVIQNPRYQVTQFGKPVTLSCSQTLNHNVMYWYQQKSSQAPKLLFHYYDKDFNNEADTPDNFQSRRPNTSFCFLDIRSPGLGDTAMYLCATSTQGAVYNEQFFGPGTRLTVL.

V is TRBV7-9 and J is TRBJ1-4; 7 nucleotides match TRBD1. This CDR3 has 16 amino acids. Germline CDR1 reads SEHNR; CDR2 reads FQNEAQ (reference sequence). After removal of 2 bases from V and 6 bases from J, the junction contained 9 bases not matched to a gene. The CDR3: CASSLSRTGGYEKLFF. In DNA form, the CDR3 reads TGTGCCAGCAGCTTATCCCGGACAGGCGGATATGAAAAACTGTTTTTT.